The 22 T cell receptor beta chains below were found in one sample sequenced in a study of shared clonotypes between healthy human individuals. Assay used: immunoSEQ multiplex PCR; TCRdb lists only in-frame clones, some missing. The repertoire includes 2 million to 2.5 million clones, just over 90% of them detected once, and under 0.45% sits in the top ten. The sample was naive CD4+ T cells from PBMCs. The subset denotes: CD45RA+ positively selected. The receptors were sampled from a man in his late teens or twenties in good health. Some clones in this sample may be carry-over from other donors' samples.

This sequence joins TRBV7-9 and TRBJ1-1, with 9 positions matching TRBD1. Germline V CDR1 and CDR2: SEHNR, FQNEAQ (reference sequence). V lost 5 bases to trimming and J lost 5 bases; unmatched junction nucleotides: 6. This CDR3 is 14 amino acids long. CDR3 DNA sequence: TGTGCCAGCAGCACACGACAGGGGGGGACTGAAGCTTTCTTT. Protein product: CASSTRQGGTEAFF.

CDR3 sequence reads: CASSAARGIGYTF. CDR3 DNA sequence: TGTGCCAGCAGTGCCGCCAGGGGGATTGGCTACACCTTC. V and J are TRBV2 and TRBJ1-2, with TRBD1 identical over 7 bases. This CDR3 comprises 13 residues. Germline lookup yields CDR1 SNHLY and CDR2 FYNNEI. Germline trimming cut 4 bases from V and 7 bases from J; bases unmatched to any gene: 6.

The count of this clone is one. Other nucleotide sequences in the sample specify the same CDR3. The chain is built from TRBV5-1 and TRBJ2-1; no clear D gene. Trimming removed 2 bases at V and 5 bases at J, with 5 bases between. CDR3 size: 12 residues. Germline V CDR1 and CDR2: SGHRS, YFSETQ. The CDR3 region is CASSFFDNEQFF. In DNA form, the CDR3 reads TGCGCCAGCAGCTTTTTCGACAATGAGCAGTTCTTC.

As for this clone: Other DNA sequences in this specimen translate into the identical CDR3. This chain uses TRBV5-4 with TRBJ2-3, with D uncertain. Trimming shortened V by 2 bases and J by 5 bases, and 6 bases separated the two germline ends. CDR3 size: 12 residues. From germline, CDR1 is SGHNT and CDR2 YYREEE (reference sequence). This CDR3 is CASSLAGDTQYF. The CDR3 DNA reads TGTGCCAGCAGCTTAGCAGGAGATACGCAGTATTTT.

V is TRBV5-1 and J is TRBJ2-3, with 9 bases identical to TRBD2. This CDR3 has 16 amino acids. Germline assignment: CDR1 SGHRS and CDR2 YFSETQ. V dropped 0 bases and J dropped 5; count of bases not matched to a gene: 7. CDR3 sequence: CASSLAGSGRLDTQYF. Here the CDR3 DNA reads TGCGCCAGCAGCTTGGCGGGTAGCGGGAGATTAGATACGCAGTATTTT.

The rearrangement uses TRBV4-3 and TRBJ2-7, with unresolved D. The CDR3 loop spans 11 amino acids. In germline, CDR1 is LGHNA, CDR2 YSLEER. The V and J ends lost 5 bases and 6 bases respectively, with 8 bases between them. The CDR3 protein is CASSLGGEQYF. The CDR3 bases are TGCGCCAGCAGCTTAGGTGGCGAGCAGTACTTC.

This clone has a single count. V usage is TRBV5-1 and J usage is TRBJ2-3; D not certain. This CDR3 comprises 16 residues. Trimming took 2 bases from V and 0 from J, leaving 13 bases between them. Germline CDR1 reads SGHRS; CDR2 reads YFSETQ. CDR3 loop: CASSLVKSTSTDTQYF. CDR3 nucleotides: TGCGCCAGCAGCTTAGTAAAAAGTACTAGCACAGATACGCAGTATTTT. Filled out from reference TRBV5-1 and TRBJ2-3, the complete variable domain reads KAGVTQTPRYLIKTRGQQVTLSCSPISGHRSVSWYQQTPGQGLQFLFEYFSETQRNKGNFPGRFSGRQFSNSRSEMNVSTLELGDSALYLCASSLVKSTSTDTQYFGPGTRLTVL.

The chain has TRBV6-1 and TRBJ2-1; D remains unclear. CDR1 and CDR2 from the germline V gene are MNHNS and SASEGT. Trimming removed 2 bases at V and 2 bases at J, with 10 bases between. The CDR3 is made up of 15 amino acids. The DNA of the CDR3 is TGTGCCAGCAGTGAATCTGGGCATGCCTACAATGAGCAGTTCTTC. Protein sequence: CASSESGHAYNEQFF.

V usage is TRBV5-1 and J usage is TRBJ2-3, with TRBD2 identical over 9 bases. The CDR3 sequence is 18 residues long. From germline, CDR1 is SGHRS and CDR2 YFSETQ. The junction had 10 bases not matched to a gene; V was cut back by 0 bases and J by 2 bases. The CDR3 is CASSLDVSGSWNTDTQYF. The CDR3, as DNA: TGCGCCAGCAGCTTGGACGTTAGCGGGAGTTGGAACACAGATACGCAGTATTTT.

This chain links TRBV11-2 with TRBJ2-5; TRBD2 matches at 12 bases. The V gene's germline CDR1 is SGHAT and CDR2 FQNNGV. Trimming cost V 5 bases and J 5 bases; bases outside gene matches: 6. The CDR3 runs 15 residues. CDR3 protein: CASSRTSGAIETQYF. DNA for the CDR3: TGTGCCAGCAGCCGGACTAGCGGGGCGATTGAGACCCAGTACTTC.

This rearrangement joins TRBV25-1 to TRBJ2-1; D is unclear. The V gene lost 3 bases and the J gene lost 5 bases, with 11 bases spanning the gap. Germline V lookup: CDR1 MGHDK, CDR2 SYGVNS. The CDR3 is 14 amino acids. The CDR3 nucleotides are TGTGCCAGCAGTGAGATACAAGGACACAATGAGCAGTTCTTC. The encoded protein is CASSEIQGHNEQFF.

The CDR3 loop reads CASSSGQGEMNTEAFF. In nucleotides, the CDR3 is TGCGCCAGCAGCTCGGGACAGGGAGAGATGAACACTGAAGCTTTCTTT. The chain links TRBV5-1 to TRBJ1-1, with 9 bases identical to TRBD1. The V gene end was trimmed by 3 bases and the J gene end by 0 bases; junction bases not matched to a gene: 6. Germline CDR1 reads SGHRS; CDR2 reads YFSETQ. CDR3 length: 16 residues.

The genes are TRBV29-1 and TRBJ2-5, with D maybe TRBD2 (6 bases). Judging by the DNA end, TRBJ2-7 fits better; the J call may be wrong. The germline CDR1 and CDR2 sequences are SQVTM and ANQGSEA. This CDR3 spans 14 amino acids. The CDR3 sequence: CSVESGLSSYEQYF. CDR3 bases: TGCAGCGTTGAGTCGGGACTGAGCTCCTACGAGCAGTACTTC.

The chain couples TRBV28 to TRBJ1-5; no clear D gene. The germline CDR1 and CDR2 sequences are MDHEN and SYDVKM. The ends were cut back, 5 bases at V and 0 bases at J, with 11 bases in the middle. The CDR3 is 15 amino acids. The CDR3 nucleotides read TGTGCCAGCAGTACATCGACACCTAGCAATCAGCCCCAGCATTTT. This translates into CASSTSTPSNQPQHF.

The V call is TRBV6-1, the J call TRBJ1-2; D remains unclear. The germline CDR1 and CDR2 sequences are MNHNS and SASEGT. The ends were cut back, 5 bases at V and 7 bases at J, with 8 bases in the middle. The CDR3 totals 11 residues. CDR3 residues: CASSPQSGYTF. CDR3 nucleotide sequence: TGTGCCAGCAGTCCCCAGAGTGGCTACACCTTC.

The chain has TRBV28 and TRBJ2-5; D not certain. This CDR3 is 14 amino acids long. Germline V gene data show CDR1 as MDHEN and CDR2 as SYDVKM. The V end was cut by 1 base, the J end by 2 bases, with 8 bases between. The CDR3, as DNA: TGTGCCAGCAGTTTATATGGCAGGCAAGAGACCCAGTACTTC. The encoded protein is CASSLYGRQETQYF.

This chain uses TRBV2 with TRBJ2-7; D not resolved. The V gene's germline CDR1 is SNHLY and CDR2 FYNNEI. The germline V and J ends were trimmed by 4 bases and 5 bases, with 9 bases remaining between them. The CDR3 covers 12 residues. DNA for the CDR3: TGTGCCAGCAGTGGGTCCGTGGACGAGCAGTACTTC. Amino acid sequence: CASSGSVDEQYF.

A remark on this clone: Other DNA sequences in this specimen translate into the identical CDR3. In DNA form, the CDR3 reads TGCGCCAGCAGCCCGCAGGGGGCAGACTATGGCTACACCTTC. Translation: CASSPQGADYGYTF. This rearrangement joins TRBV5-1 to TRBJ1-2, with TRBD1 identical over 8 bases. The germline CDR1 and CDR2 sequences are SGHRS and YFSETQ. J was trimmed by 3 bases and V by 4 bases; bases with no gene match: 5. The length of the CDR3 is 14 residues. The full variable domain, rest sourced from reference TRBV5-1 and TRBJ1-2, is KAGVTQTPRYLIKTRGQQVTLSCSPISGHRSVSWYQQTPGQGLQFLFEYFSETQRNKGNFPGRFSGRQFSNSRSEMNVSTLELGDSALYLCASSPQGADYGYTFGSGTRLTVV.

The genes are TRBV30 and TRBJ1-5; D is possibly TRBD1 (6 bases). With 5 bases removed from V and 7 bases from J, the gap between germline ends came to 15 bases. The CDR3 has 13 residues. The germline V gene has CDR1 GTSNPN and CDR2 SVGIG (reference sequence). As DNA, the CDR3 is TGTGCCTGGGGGATGACGGGGGGCCAGCCCCAGCATTTT. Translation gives CAWGMTGGQPQHF.

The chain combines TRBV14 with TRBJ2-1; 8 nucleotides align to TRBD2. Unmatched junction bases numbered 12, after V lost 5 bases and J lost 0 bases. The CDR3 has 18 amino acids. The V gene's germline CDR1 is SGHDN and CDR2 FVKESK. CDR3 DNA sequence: TGTGCCAGCAGCAAGAAGTTTAGCGGGATGGGCTCCTACAATGAGCAGTTCTTC. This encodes CASSKKFSGMGSYNEQFF.

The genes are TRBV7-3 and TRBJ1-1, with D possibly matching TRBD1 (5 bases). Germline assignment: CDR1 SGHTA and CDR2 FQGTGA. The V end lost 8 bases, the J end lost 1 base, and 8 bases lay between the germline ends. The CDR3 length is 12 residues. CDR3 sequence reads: CASGTTNTEAFF. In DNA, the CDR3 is TGTGCCAGCGGGACCACGAACACTGAAGCTTTCTTT.

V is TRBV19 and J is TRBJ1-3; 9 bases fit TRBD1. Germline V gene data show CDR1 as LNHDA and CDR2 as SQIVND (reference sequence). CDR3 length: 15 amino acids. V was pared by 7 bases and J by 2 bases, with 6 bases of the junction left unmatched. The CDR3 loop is CASTRQGEPGNTIYF. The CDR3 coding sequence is TGTGCCAGTACCCGACAGGGGGAGCCTGGAAACACCATATATTTT.